This T cell receptor beta chain was recovered during a study of PD-1 blockade in classical Hodgkin lymphoma. The germline V gene has CDR1 SGHRS and CDR2 YFSETQ. The CDR3 is made up of 15 amino acids. V lost 0 bases and J lost 5, with 14 bases in between. To note about this clone: Antigen: not known.

Study outcomes and limitations: Prior to therapy, complete responders displayed diversity much like that of newly diagnosed patients. Repertoires differed for reasons still undefined, possibly disease activity or prior therapy.

TCRdb's copy holds only in-frame clones and misses some; the assay was immunoSEQ multiplex PCR. Of several thousand clones listed, approximately 85% are singletons. With no exception, relapse followed autologous stem cell transplantation in all patients, and brentuximab vedotin exposure varied. The chain recombines TRBV5-1 with TRBJ2-5; D perhaps matches TRBD1 (6 bases). The sequences come from peripheral blood mononuclear cells (PBMCs), collected at baseline. The sequence derives from a human donor with classical Hodgkin lymphoma. The CDR3 spells CASSLGNRAPETQYF. The DNA of the CDR3 is TGCGCCAGCAGCTTGGGCAACAGGGCCCCGGAGACCCAGTACTTC.